This is a list of T cell receptor beta chains from one sample in a study of blood T cell repertoires in COVID-19. Clones were sequenced by immunoSEQ multiplex PCR, and TCRdb holds only the in-frame ones, with some missing. Of 200,000 to 250,000 clones in the sample, around three quarters are singletons; the top ten hold around 6%. The specimen sequenced was peripheral blood. These receptors originate from a woman in her 70s with acute or convalescent COVID-19. The CDR3 runs from the conserved cysteine through the conserved F or W. D genes are given only for firm matches. Not all rows give a size; the values are once, few, many and, for expanded clones, a class.

d_call | clone_size | j_call | v_call | cdr3_nt | cdr3_aa
TRBD2 | . | TRBJ2-1 | TRBV27 | TGTGCCAGCAGCCTTACAGCGGGAGGGCCTGTCTACAATGAGCAGTTCTTC | CASSLTAGGPVYNEQFF
TRBD2 | . | TRBJ2-7 | TRBV29-1 | TGCAGCGTGGTTGGGTCTAGCGGGAGTTGGTACGAGCAGTACTTC | CSVVGSSGSWYEQYF
TRBD2 | . | TRBJ2-1 | TRBV11-2 | TGTGCCAGCAGCTCGAAAAGCGGGAGCGCCTACAATGAGCAGTTCTTC | CASSSKSGSAYNEQFF
. | . | TRBJ1-5 | TRBV5-5 | TGTGCCAGCAGCTTGGGGTTCAGGAGCAATCAGCCCCAGCATTTT | CASSLGFRSNQPQHF
TRBD1 | . | TRBJ1-2 | TRBV19 | TGTGCCAGTAGTGCTATGACAGGGCGAAACAATAACTATGGCTACACCTTC | CASSAMTGRNNNYGYTF
. | . | TRBJ1-2 | TRBV2 | TGTGCCAGCAGTGTGTCGGGGATTAATGGCTACACCTTC | CASSVSGINGYTF
TRBD2 | . | TRBJ2-5 | TRBV13 | TGTGCCAGCAGCTTAGGGGGAACTAGCGGCCAAGAGACCCAGTACTTC | CASSLGGTSGQETQYF
. | . | TRBJ2-2 | TRBV7-2 | TGTGCCAGCACCCCGAGGCGGGGCTTTACCGGGGAGCTGTTTTTT | CASTPRRGFTGELFF
TRBD1 | . | TRBJ1-2 | TRBV18 | TGTGCCAGCTCGCGGGACAGTAACTATGGCTACACCTTC | CASSRDSNYGYTF
TRBD1 | . | TRBJ2-7 | TRBV27 | TGTGCCAGCGCTAGGGACAGACTGACCTACGAGCAGTACTTC | CASARDRLTYEQYF
TRBD1 | . | TRBJ1-6 | TRBV5-4 | TGTGCCAGCAGCATAGCTACCGGGACAGGGAGTCCTAATTCACCCCTCCACTTT | CASSIATGTGSPNSPLHF
TRBD2 | few | TRBJ2-1 | TRBV2 | TGTGCCAGCAGCACTAGCGGGCGAAACAATGAGCAGTTCTTC | CASSTSGRNNEQFF
TRBD1 | . | TRBJ2-5 | TRBV4-1 | TGCGCCAGCAGCCAACCGACAGGGCCCCAAGAGACCCAGTACTTC | CASSQPTGPQETQYF
TRBD2 | once | TRBJ2-5 | TRBV6-6 | TGTGCCAGCAGGCCTACTAGCGGGAGAACGGAGACCCAGTACTTC | CASRPTSGRTETQYF
TRBD1 | . | TRBJ1-1 | TRBV6-5 | TGTGCCAGCAGTTTCAACAGGGGAAACACTGAAGCTTTCTTT | CASSFNRGNTEAFF
TRBD1 | . | TRBJ2-2 | TRBV19 | TGTGCCAGTAGTTTGCAGGGGGCGGTCGGGGAGCTGTTTTTT | CASSLQGAVGELFF
. | few | TRBJ2-7 | TRBV2 | TGTGCCAGCAGTGAAGCGGGAACAGGATACTACGAGCAGTACTTC | CASSEAGTGYYEQYF
. | once | TRBJ2-6 | TRBV10-3 | TGTGCCATCAGTGGAGGGGGCTCTGGGGCCAACGTCCTGACTTTC | CAISGGGSGANVLTF
. | few | TRBJ2-4 | TRBV30 | TGTGCCTGGGGTCCCTTTATTGGGGGGGCCAAAAACATTCAGTACTTC | CAWGPFIGGAKNIQYF
TRBD1 | . | TRBJ2-5 | TRBV28 | TGTGCCAGCAGTCCCCAGCAGGGACAGCAAGAGACCCAGTACTTC | CASSPQQGQQETQYF
. | few | TRBJ2-2 | TRBV2 | TGTGCCAGCAGTTCAGGGGCACGTTCCTTCTCCACCGGGGAGCTGTTTTTT | CASSSGARSFSTGELFF
TRBD1 | . | TRBJ2-3 | TRBV28 | TGTGCCAGCAGTTCAGGACAGGGGCGAGCTCTTTTCTCAGATACGCAGTATTTT | CASSSGQGRALFSDTQYF
TRBD1 | many | TRBJ1-1 | TRBV12-5 | TGTGCTAGTGGTTTGTGGGCAGGGGGGAACACTGAAGCTTTCTTT | CASGLWAGGNTEAFF
TRBD1 | few | TRBJ1-6 | TRBV5-6 | TGTGCCAGCAGCTCCGGACAGGGGTGGGCACCCCTCCACTTT | CASSSGQGWAPLHF
. | . | TRBJ2-1 | TRBV19 | TGTGCCAGTAGTATTAGCAATGAGCAGTTCTTC | CASSISNEQFF
. | . | TRBJ1-2 | TRBV5-1 | TGCGCCAGCAGCTCCTCCGAGACAGGACTTAACTATGGCTACACCTTC | CASSSSETGLNYGYTF
. | . | TRBJ1-2 | TRBV13 | TGTGCCAGCAGCTTAGGGGGCAGGGGCTATGGCTACACCTTC | CASSLGGRGYGYTF
. | . | TRBJ1-1 | TRBV29-1 | TGCAGCGTTGATACCGGGGGCACTGAAGCTTTCTTT | CSVDTGGTEAFF
. | . | TRBJ2-5 | TRBV3-1/TRBV3-2 | TGTGCCAGCAGCCAGGGGAGGGAGACCCAGTACTTC | CASSQGRETQYF
TRBD2 | once | TRBJ2-1 | TRBV29-1 | TGCAGCGCCGGACTAGCGGGGGACAATGAGCAGTTCTTC | CSAGLAGDNEQFF
. | few | TRBJ2-1 | TRBV11-3 | TGTGCCAGCAGCTTAGGGAGATACAATGAGCAGTTCTTC | CASSLGRYNEQFF
. | . | TRBJ1-4 | TRBV11-2 | TGTGCCAGCAGCTTAGGCAGGGGTGGAAGAGAACTGTTTTTT | CASSLGRGGRELFF
. | . | TRBJ1-5 | TRBV28 | TGTGCCAGCAGTCCCTCGACAGGCGCCCAGCATTTT | CASSPSTGAQHF
TRBD2 | . | TRBJ2-1 | TRBV7-9 | TGTGCCAGCAGCTTAATAACTAGCGGGAGTGTCTCCTACAATGAGCAGTTCTTC | CASSLITSGSVSYNEQFF
TRBD2 | . | TRBJ2-2 | TRBV7-9 | TGTGCCAGCAGCCTGACCGGGACTAGAGGTACCGGGGAGCTGTTTTTT | CASSLTGTRGTGELFF
. | . | TRBJ1-1 | TRBV6-6 | TGTGCCAGCAGTTTAGGGGAGGTGAACACTGAAGCTTTCTTT | CASSLGEVNTEAFF
TRBD1 | . | TRBJ1-2 | TRBV27 | TGTGCCAGCAGTTTCCTAGGACAGGGGGAAAATGTTGGCTACACCTTC | CASSFLGQGENVGYTF
TRBD1 | . | TRBJ2-7 | TRBV30 | TGTGCCTGGAGGACAGGGAGCTACGAGCAGTACTTC | CAWRTGSYEQYF
. | . | TRBJ1-6 | TRBV9 | TGTGCCAGCAGCGTAGGGGACGGGGGTAATTCACCCCTCCACTTT | CASSVGDGGNSPLHF
TRBD1 | . | TRBJ2-2 | TRBV7-9 | TGTGCCAGCAGCTTAAGACAGGGGACCCCCGGGGAGCTGTTTTTT | CASSLRQGTPGELFF
. | . | TRBJ1-1 | TRBV6-2/TRBV6-3 | TGTGCCAGCAGTTATCCCCCCCGGAACACTGAAGCTTTCTTT | CASSYPPRNTEAFF
TRBD1 | few | TRBJ1-3 | TRBV10-1 | TGCGCCAGCAGTGACCCGACAGGGACTGGAAACACCATATATTTT | CASSDPTGTGNTIYF
. | . | TRBJ2-2 | TRBV29-1 | TGCAGCGTTGAGGACCCGGACAGCTACACCGGGGAGCTGTTTTTT | CSVEDPDSYTGELFF
TRBD1 | . | TRBJ1-1 | TRBV10-3 | TGTGCCACGGGGACAGTGAACACTGAAGCTTTCTTT | CATGTVNTEAFF
. | few | TRBJ2-6 | TRBV24-1 | TGTGCCACCAGTGAACGGAGGGGTAGTGGGGCCAACGTCCTGACTTTC | CATSERRGSGANVLTF
TRBD1 | . | TRBJ1-1 | TRBV19 | TGTGCCAGTAGGAGACAGGGCTCTGAAGCTTTCTTT | CASRRQGSEAFF
TRBD2 | once | TRBJ2-5 | TRBV5-1 | TGCGCCAGCAGCTTACTAGCGGGATTCGAGGAGACCCAGTACTTC | CASSLLAGFEETQYF
. | . | TRBJ1-1 | TRBV3-1/TRBV3-2 | TGTGCCAGCAGCCCAGAGGTGGGGGGGACTGAAGCTTTCTTT | CASSPEVGGTEAFF
. | . | TRBJ1-5 | TRBV27 | TGTGCCAGCAGTCTTACAGGGAATCAGCCCCAGCATTTT | CASSLTGNQPQHF
TRBD2 | . | TRBJ2-3 | TRBV5-1 | TGCGCCAGCAGCTTGTCGACTAGCGGCACAGATACGCAGTATTTT | CASSLSTSGTDTQYF
. | . | TRBJ1-6 | TRBV27 | TGTGCCAGCGGTCCGAGCTCCTATAATTCACCCCTCCACTTT | CASGPSSYNSPLHF
TRBD2 | . | TRBJ2-1 | TRBV28 | TGTGCCAGCAGTTTACCGGGACTAGCAGCCATCTCCTACAATGAGCAGTTCTTC | CASSLPGLAAISYNEQFF
. | . | TRBJ1-6 | TRBV11-2 | TGTGCCAGCAGCTTAGGTCAGGGTAATTCACCCCTCCACTTT | CASSLGQGNSPLHF
. | . | TRBJ1-4 | TRBV18 | TGTGCCAGCTCACCACTACAGGCAACTAATGAAAAACTGTTTTTT | CASSPLQATNEKLFF
TRBD1 | . | TRBJ2-3 | TRBV2 | TGTGCCAGCACCACTCCGGGACAGGGTTTGGCAGATACGCAGTATTTT | CASTTPGQGLADTQYF
. | . | TRBJ2-3 | TRBV12-3/TRBV12-4 | TGTGCCAGTTCCGAGGCAGATACGCAGTATTTT | CASSEADTQYF
. | . | TRBJ2-3 | TRBV2 | TGTGCCAGCAGTGAATGGACAGCCACAGATACGCAGTATTTT | CASSEWTATDTQYF
TRBD1 | . | TRBJ1-4 | TRBV19 | TGTGCCAGTAGGTCTTCGGGACAGCTCCCAACTAATGAAAAACTGTTTTTT | CASRSSGQLPTNEKLFF
TRBD1 | . | TRBJ1-1 | TRBV6-5 | TGTGCCAGCAGCCGCAGACAGGGAACAAACACTGAAGCTTTCTTT | CASSRRQGTNTEAFF